The 22 T cell receptor beta chains presented below share a single source sample, sequenced in a study of shared clonotypes between healthy human individuals. Naive-designated CD8 cells lacked CD45RO, were positively enriched for CCR7, and omitted terminally differentiated effector memory CD45RA+ cells. Assay used: immunoSEQ multiplex PCR; TCRdb lists only in-frame clones, some missing. There are around 550,000 clones in the sample; approximately 95% occur only once, and about 0.11% lies in the top ten. Specimen: naive CD8+ T cells sorted from blood. The source is a woman in her 30s in good health.

The chain employs TRBV5-1 and TRBJ1-1, with 10 bases matching TRBD1. The germline V gene has CDR1 SGHRS and CDR2 YFSETQ. V was pared by 4 bases and J by 1 base, with 7 bases of the junction left unmatched. The CDR3 totals 16 residues. CDR3 coding DNA: TGCGCCAGCAGCGCCTGGACAGGGGGAGCGAACACTGAAGCTTTCTTT. Its protein is CASSAWTGGANTEAFF.

This chain joins TRBV28 and TRBJ1-1; 7 bases agree with TRBD1. The CDR3 extends over 15 amino acids. Germline CDR1 is MDHEN and CDR2 is SYDVKM. V was pared by 4 bases and J by 11 bases, with 16 bases of the junction left unmatched. The CDR3, as DNA: TGTGCCAGCAGTTCCCCTTGGGAGGGGGCCCTAAACGCTTTCTTT. Amino acids: CASSSPWEGALNAFF.

This clone was detected only a few times. The V call is TRBV4-1, the J call TRBJ1-1; no clear D gene. Trimming shortened V by 1 base and J by 1 base, and 7 bases separated the two germline ends. CDR3 length: 14 residues. CDR1 and CDR2 from the germline V gene are MGHRA and YSYEKL. The CDR3 DNA sequence: TGCGCCAGCAGCCAAGCAGGAAAGAACACTGAAGCTTTCTTT. Amino acids: CASSQAGKNTEAFF.

The rearrangement uses TRBV14 and TRBJ2-1; D unresolved. CDR3 length equals 12 residues. Germline assignment: CDR1 SGHDN and CDR2 FVKESK. Trimming cost V 2 bases and J 5 bases, with 4 bases left between them. The CDR3 sequence is CASSQPNNEQFF. The CDR3 coding sequence is TGTGCCAGCAGCCAACCGAACAATGAGCAGTTCTTC. Looking up the rest from reference TRBV14 and TRBJ2-1 gives the full variable domain: EAGVTQFPSHSVIEKGQTVTLRCDPISGHDNLYWYRRVMGKEIKFLLHFVKESKQDESGMPNNRFLAERTGGTYSTLKVQPAELEDSGVYFCASSQPNNEQFFGPGTRLTVL.

The chain employs TRBV28 and TRBJ2-7; tentative D call: TRBD1 (6 bases). The CDR3 consists of 14 residues. V was pared by 3 bases and J by 6 bases, with 15 bases between. Germline V gene lookup returns CDR1 MDHEN and CDR2 SYDVKM. Written as DNA, the CDR3 is TGTGCCAGCAGTTTCACAGGGAATTCCGGCGAGCAGTACTTC. This codes for CASSFTGNSGEQYF.

The rearrangement joins TRBV9 to TRBJ2-7; 8 bases agree with TRBD2. The CDR3 is made up of 15 amino acids. Germline trimming cut 2 bases from V and 4 bases from J; bases unmatched to any gene: 8. Germline CDR1 is SGDLS and CDR2 is YYNGEE. CDR3 sequence reads: CASSVDGTSRYEQYF. The CDR3, as DNA: TGTGCCAGCAGCGTCGACGGGACTAGTAGGTACGAGCAGTACTTC.

The chain is built from TRBV12-5 and TRBJ1-5, with 7 bases lining up with TRBD1. The CDR3 length is 13 residues. V lost 6 bases, J lost 3 bases, and 2 bases stayed unmatched. Germline V CDR1 and CDR2: LGHNT, FRNRAP. DNA for the CDR3: TGTGCTAGTGGCGACAGGGACAATCAGCCCCAGCATTTT. Protein product: CASGDRDNQPQHF.

This chain joins TRBV6-6 and TRBJ2-7, with no clear D. Germline assignment: CDR1 MNHNY and CDR2 SVGAGI (reference sequence). The length of the CDR3 is 14 residues. Trimming left V 1 base short and J 1 base short, with 8 bases between. The DNA for the CDR3 is TGTGCCAGCAGTTACTTGGACGGGTCCTACGAGCAGTACTTC. Amino acid sequence: CASSYLDGSYEQYF.

The chain couples TRBV9 to TRBJ2-7; 8 nucleotides match TRBD1. Germline CDR1 is SGDLS and CDR2 is YYNGEE. The CDR3 loop spans 16 amino acids. Trimming at V came to 3 bases and at J to 3 bases, leaving 11 bases not matched to a gene. CDR3 sequence (DNA): TGTGCCAGCAGCGAGGAGCAGGGGGCTATTGACTACGAGCAGTACTTC. Its protein product is CASSEEQGAIDYEQYF. Drawing the rest from reference TRBV9 and TRBJ2-7, the complete variable domain is DSGVTQTPKHLITATGQRVTLRCSPRSGDLSVYWYQQSLDQGLQFLIQYYNGEERAKGNILERFSAQQFPDLHSELNLSSLELGDSALYFCASSEEQGAIDYEQYFGPGTRLTVT.

Notes on this clone: This CDR3 is also generated by other DNA sequences in the sample. This rearrangement joins TRBV19 to TRBJ2-2, with D hard to call. Between the trimmed V and J ends, which lost 1 base and 2 bases, there was a span of 5 bases. Germline assignment: CDR1 LNHDA and CDR2 SQIVND (reference sequence). The CDR3 has 14 amino acids. CDR3 region: CASSIGANTGELFF. CDR3 sequence (DNA): TGTGCCAGTAGTATAGGGGCAAACACCGGGGAGCTGTTTTTT. The full variable domain, with the rest looked up from reference TRBV19 and TRBJ2-2, is DGGITQSPKYLFRKEGQNVTLSCEQNLNHDAMYWYRQDPGQGLRLIYYSQIVNDFQKGDIAEGYSVSREKKESFPLTVTSAQKNPTAFYLCASSIGANTGELFFGEGSRLTVL.

The chain carries TRBV2 and TRBJ1-3, with a possible D match to TRBD1 (6 bases). The CDR3 has 15 residues. Deletions cut 3 bases from V and 0 bases from J, with 9 bases between. Germline lookup yields CDR1 SNHLY and CDR2 FYNNEI. The DNA for the CDR3 is TGTGCCAGCAGTGATAGCAGGGGCTCTGGAAACACCATATATTTT. Encoded protein: CASSDSRGSGNTIYF.

The chain links TRBV19 to TRBJ2-7, with 8 bases lining up with TRBD2. This CDR3 is 15 amino acids long. The V gene's germline CDR1 is LNHDA and CDR2 SQIVND (reference sequence). The V gene end was trimmed by 3 bases and the J gene end by 0 bases; junction bases not matched to a gene: 4. CDR3 DNA: TGTGCCAGTAGTATTTTAGCGGGGAGCTCCTACGAGCAGTACTTC. Its protein product is CASSILAGSSYEQYF.

The V gene is TRBV4-1, the J gene TRBJ1-5; possibly TRBD1 for D (5 bases). The CDR3 covers 16 residues. Trimming cost V 3 bases and J 4 bases, with 16 bases left between them. Germline-derived CDR1 and CDR2 are MGHRA and YSYEKL. The CDR3 loop reads CASSHLPGRLNQPQHF. The CDR3 nucleotides are TGCGCCAGCAGCCACCTACCGGGACGCCTTAATCAGCCCCAGCATTTT.

The chain recombines TRBV19 with TRBJ2-7; D is undetermined. The CDR3 extends over 11 amino acids. Germline assignment: CDR1 LNHDA and CDR2 SQIVND (reference sequence). V was pared by 4 bases and J by 5 bases, with 6 bases between. CDR3 in amino acids: CASSNQNEQYF. CDR3 sequence (DNA): TGTGCCAGTAGTAACCAAAACGAGCAGTACTTC.

The chain combines TRBV7-8 with TRBJ2-7; D gene unclear. Germline V CDR1 and CDR2: SGHVS, FQNEAQ. The CDR3 sequence is 13 residues long. The V end lost 1 base, the J end lost 3 bases, and 7 bases lay between the germline ends. CDR3 nucleotides: TGTGCCAGCAGCTTAGTTGGTGGCTACGAGCAGTACTTC. Protein product: CASSLVGGYEQYF.

This clone has just one count. The chain uses TRBV28 and TRBJ2-7; the match to TRBD1 covers 10 bases. V lost 6 bases and J lost 1; bases outside the gene matches: 12. The germline V gene has CDR1 MDHEN and CDR2 SYDVKM. The CDR3 runs to 17 residues. The CDR3 nucleotides read TGTGCCAGCAGCACGACAGGGGGCGCGGGCCTATCCTACGAGCAGTACTTC. It encodes CASSTTGGAGLSYEQYF.

The chain carries TRBV28 and TRBJ2-7; possibly TRBD1 or TRBD2 for D (6 bases each). The CDR3 totals 14 residues. Germline V CDR1 and CDR2: MDHEN, SYDVKM. Trimming cost V 3 bases and J 2 bases, with 11 bases left between them. The CDR3 bases are TGTGCCAGCAGTTTTAGGGGGGTGGCCTACGAGCAGTACTTC. This translates into CASSFRGVAYEQYF.

The chain couples TRBV6-1 to TRBJ2-7; D is tentatively TRBD1 or TRBD2 (5 bases each). The V end was cut by 1 base, the J end by 2 bases, with 9 bases between. CDR1 is MNHNS, CDR2 SASEGT, per germline. The CDR3 runs 14 residues. CDR3 sequence: CASSEGRGPYEQYF. CDR3 coding DNA: TGTGCCAGCAGTGAAGGTAGGGGACCCTACGAGCAGTACTTC.

The chain is built from TRBV30 and TRBJ2-1; D gene uncertain. V lost 4 bases, J lost 0 bases, and 10 bases lay in between. The CDR3 length is 14 residues. Germline CDR1 and CDR2: GTSNPN and SVGIG (reference sequence). The CDR3 DNA sequence: TGTGCCTGGACTAGTCAGAGCTCCTACAATGAGCAGTTCTTC. Amino acid sequence: CAWTSQSSYNEQFF.

The chain employs TRBV28 and TRBJ2-6, with D unresolved. This CDR3 has 16 amino acids. Trimming removed 5 bases from V and 0 bases from J, with 11 bases in between. Germline V gene lookup returns CDR1 MDHEN and CDR2 SYDVKM. The CDR3 loop is CASSTAGRSGANVLTF. CDR3 sequence (DNA): TGTGCCAGCAGTACGGCCGGCCGCTCTGGGGCCAACGTCCTGACTTTC.

The chain combines TRBV7-6 with TRBJ2-2; D remains unclear. This CDR3 is 15 amino acids long. The germline V and J ends were trimmed by 11 bases and 3 bases, with 19 bases remaining between them. CDR1 is SGHVS and CDR2 is FNYEAQ in the germline V gene. The CDR3 loop is CAVPHRAPDTGELFF. The DNA for the CDR3 is TGTGCCGTACCCCATCGGGCCCCCGACACCGGGGAGCTGTTTTTT.

V is TRBV10-2 and J is TRBJ1-1; D might be TRBD1 (5 bases). Germline CDR1 WSHSY, CDR2 SAAADI. The CDR3 runs to 15 residues. Trimming shortened V by 6 bases and J by 0 bases, and 14 bases separated the two germline ends. CDR3 sequence (DNA): TGCGCCAGCAGCCCCGGCCCAGGGATGAACACTGAAGCTTTCTTT. It translates to CASSPGPGMNTEAFF.